Listed below are T cell receptor beta chains from one sample, sequenced in a study of T cells in Graves' hyperthyroidism and ophthalmopathy. TCRdb reprocessed the multiplex PCR reads with MiXCR, giving one entry per CDR3 protein. The profile shows 480,000 or so distinct CDR3 sequences, 40% to 50% of them singletons. Sequencing input: peripheral blood or thyroid tissue (not recorded which). Receptors originate from an adult woman with Graves' disease, either hyperthyroidism or ophthalmopathy (not recorded which). Both conserved end residues are part of each CDR3. The D gene is left open where the match is weak. Size tells how often a clone was seen (once, few, many) or the class of an expanded clone, and some rows leave it out.

clone size	D gene	J gene	V gene	CDR3 length	CDR3 DNA	CDR3 protein
many	TRBD1	TRBJ1-3	TRBV7-3	16	TGTGCCAGCAGCCAGGGACAGGCCCTCTCTGGAAACACCATATATTTT	CASSQGQALSGNTIYF
many	NA	TRBJ2-5	TRBV4-3	13	TGCGCCAGCAGCCAAACAGTCCAAGAGACCCAGTACTTC	CASSQTVQETQYF
NA	NA	TRBJ2-7	TRBV7-2	13	TGTGCCAGCAGCTTTTCGGGGGTCTACGAGCAGTACTTC	CASSFSGVYEQYF
few	TRBD1	TRBJ2-5	TRBV15	14	TGTGCCACCAGCGCAGGGGGTAGTTCAGAGACCCAGTACTTC	CATSAGGSSETQYF
few	NA	TRBJ2-7	TRBV5-6	13	TGTGCCAGCAGGAACGGGGCCAGGGACGAGCAGTACTTC	CASRNGARDEQYF
NA	NA	TRBJ1-6	TRBV15	14	TGTGCCACCAGCGAGGGGGGGGCTTATTCACCCCTCCACTTT	CATSEGGAYSPLHF
NA	NA	TRBJ2-6	TRBV7-6	14	TGTGCCAGCAGCTACCTACCTGGGGCCAACGTCCTGACTTTC	CASSYLPGANVLTF
once	NA	TRBJ2-2	TRBV20-1	13	TGCAGTGCTAGAACACCCGCAACCGGGGAGCTGTTTTTT	CSARTPATGELFF
NA	TRBD1	TRBJ1-5	TRBV20-1	16	TGCAGTGCCGGAGACCATTGGACAGGGACTAATCAGCCCCAGCATTTT	CSAGDHWTGTNQPQHF
few	TRBD1	TRBJ2-7	TRBV10-1	13	TGCGCCAGCAGTAGGGACAGGGCGGGCGAGCAGTACTTC	CASSRDRAGEQYF
few	NA	TRBJ1-1	TRBV19	13	TGTGCCAGTAGTGTCAACCTCGACAGCGAAGCTTTCTTT	CASSVNLDSEAFF
few	TRBD1	TRBJ1-1	TRBV29-1	16	TGCAGCGTCGCCGGGACAGGGGCCTCGATGAACACTGAAGCTTTCTTT	CSVAGTGASMNTEAFF
NA	TRBD1	TRBJ1-2	TRBV7-3	12	TGTGCCAGCGCCGGGACAGTTAATGGCTACACCTTC	CASAGTVNGYTF
NA	TRBD2	TRBJ2-1	TRBV24-1	16	TGTGCCACCAGTGATGCCGGGACTAGCGACTACAATGAGCAGTTCTTC	CATSDAGTSDYNEQFF
few	NA	TRBJ1-1	TRBV10-3	14	TGTGCCTCCCACGTGTGGGGGATGAACACTGAAGCTTTCTTT	CASHVWGMNTEAFF
NA	TRBD1	TRBJ1-5	TRBV20-1	16	TGCAGTGCCAGCAAAGGGGGACAGGGGAACAATCAGCCCCAGCATTTT	CSASKGGQGNNQPQHF
few	NA	TRBJ2-7	TRBV7-9	15	TGTGCCAGCAGCTCACCCGGACAGACAACCTACGAGCAGTACTTC	CASSSPGQTTYEQYF
NA	TRBD1	TRBJ2-1	TRBV24-1	16	TGTGCCAGCCTCACGGGGGGACAGGGCGCCTACAATGAGCAGTTCTTC	CASLTGGQGAYNEQFF
once	NA	TRBJ1-1	TRBV7-9	14	TGTGCCAGCAGCTTGAATAGTGGGGACACTGGAGCTTTCTTT	CASSLNSGDTGAFF
NA	NA	TRBJ2-2	TRBV28	11	TGTGCCAGCAGTGGGACAGGGGAGCTGTTTTTT	CASSGTGELFF
NA	TRBD1	TRBJ1-2	TRBV13	14	TGTGCCAGCAGCTTAGGCGAGGGGGCTCGTGGCTACACCTTC	CASSLGEGARGYTF
once	NA	TRBJ2-7	TRBV5-1	15	TGCGCCAGCAGCAGAACCGGTGGACAAGCCTACGAGCAGTACTTC	CASSRTGGQAYEQYF
many	NA	TRBJ2-5	TRBV20-1	13	TGCAGTGCAGAAACAGGGCAGGGGGAGACCCAGTACTTC	CSAETGQGETQYF
NA	NA	TRBJ1-5	TRBV10-3	13	TGTGCCATCAGTGAGTCGATGGATCAGCCCCAGCATTTT	CAISESMDQPQHF
few	TRBD2	TRBJ2-5	TRBV29-1	14	TGCAGCGTGGGACTAGCGGGGCCACAAGAGACCCAGTACTTC	CSVGLAGPQETQYF
many	TRBD1	TRBJ2-5	TRBV24-1	15	TGTGCCACCAGTGTTCTGACAGGGGTATTCGAGACCCAGTACTTC	CATSVLTGVFETQYF
NA	NA	TRBJ2-7	TRBV5-6	15	TGTGCCAGCAGCTTTCTGGGATCTCGGGATGCCGAGCAGTACTTC	CASSFLGSRDAEQYF
NA	NA	TRBJ1-1	TRBV6-2/TRBV6-3	15	TGTGCCAGCAGTTACCCGTGGCTTGGGTCTCCTGAAGCTTTCTTT	CASSYPWLGSPEAFF
NA	TRBD2	TRBJ2-5	TRBV20-1	16	TGCAGTGCTTATACCCGGACTAGCGCGCGAGAAGAGACCCAGTACTTC	CSAYTRTSAREETQYF
NA	TRBD1	TRBJ2-5	TRBV7-2	15	TGTGCCAGCAGCTTCGGACAGGTTGCTTTCGAGGCCCAGTACTTC	CASSFGQVAFEAQYF
NA	NA	TRBJ1-1	TRBV2	13	TGTGCCAGCAGGAGAGACAGGCCCAATGAAGCTTTCTTT	CASRRDRPNEAFF
NA	NA	TRBJ2-6	TRBV7-8	17	TGTGCCAGCAGCTTAGACCTCGGGTTCTCTGGGGCCAACGTCCTGACTTTC	CASSLDLGFSGANVLTF
NA	NA	TRBJ1-4	TRBV20-1	13	TGCAGTGCCAACCCCATGGGACTTGGAAAACTGCTTTTT	CSANPMGLGKLLF
NA	TRBD1	TRBJ1-6	TRBV20-1	15	TGCAGTGCTAGTATCCAGGACAGGCAGAATTCACCCCTCCACTTT	CSASIQDRQNSPLHF
once	TRBD2	TRBJ2-7	TRBV7-2	13	TGTGCCAGCACCACAGCGGGAGGAAGTGAGCAGTACTTC	CASTTAGGSEQYF
many	TRBD2	TRBJ2-2	TRBV20-1	17	TGCAGTGCTTCCAGGACTAGCGGGAGGACCAGGGCCGGGGAGCTGTTTTTT	CSASRTSGRTRAGELFF
NA	TRBD1	TRBJ1-5	TRBV7-2	17	TGTGCCAGCAGCTTAGTCGAGGGGGCAGTTAGCAATCAGCCCCAGCATTTT	CASSLVEGAVSNQPQHF
NA	NA	TRBJ2-7	TRBV29-1	12	TGCAGCAGTTTCGGAGGGTCCTACGAGCAGTACTTC	CSSFGGSYEQYF
once	NA	TRBJ1-6	TRBV7-9	15	TGTGCCAGCAGCTTATCCACAGGGTTGCATTCACCCCTCCACTTT	CASSLSTGLHSPLHF
few	NA	TRBJ1-1	TRBV3-1	18	TGTGCCAGCAGCCAAGATTGGATGGGCCCGCAACAGAACACTGAAGCTTTCTTT	CASSQDWMGPQQNTEAFF
few	NA	TRBJ2-6	TRBV19	17	TGTGCCAGTAGTATTGACATATCGTCGCCTGGGGCCAACGTCCTGACTTTC	CASSIDISSPGANVLTF
NA	TRBD1	TRBJ1-5	TRBV28	15	TGTGCCAGCAAGGGACAGGGGGCGGTTGGTCAGCCCCAGCATTTT	CASKGQGAVGQPQHF
few	NA	TRBJ2-7	TRBV11-1	16	TGTGCCAGCAGCTTCGGACTCGGCCGTGGCCACTACGAGCAGTACTTC	CASSFGLGRGHYEQYF
few	TRBD1	TRBJ1-2	TRBV10-3	14	TGTGCCATCAGTGAGGGGTGGGACAGAAATGGCTACACCTTC	CAISEGWDRNGYTF
NA	TRBD1	TRBJ1-2	TRBV2	11	TGTGCCAGCAGGGGACAGGGCCTCTCCACCTTC	CASRGQGLSTF
NA	NA	TRBJ1-4	TRBV28	15	TGTGCCAGCAGTCCCGTGGGGGCATCTAATGAAAAACTGTTTTTT	CASSPVGASNEKLFF
NA	NA	TRBJ1-1	TRBV20-1	13	TGTAGTGCAACATTGACAGATTACACTGAAGCTTTCTTT	CSATLTDYTEAFF
NA	NA	TRBJ1-2	TRBV6-1	14	TGTGCCAGCAGTGAATCGTTGACAGGCTATGGCTACACCTTC	CASSESLTGYGYTF
NA	TRBD1	TRBJ2-5	TRBV29-1	14	TGCAGCGTTTCCTCGACAGGGGGTCAGGAGACCCAGTACTTC	CSVSSTGGQETQYF